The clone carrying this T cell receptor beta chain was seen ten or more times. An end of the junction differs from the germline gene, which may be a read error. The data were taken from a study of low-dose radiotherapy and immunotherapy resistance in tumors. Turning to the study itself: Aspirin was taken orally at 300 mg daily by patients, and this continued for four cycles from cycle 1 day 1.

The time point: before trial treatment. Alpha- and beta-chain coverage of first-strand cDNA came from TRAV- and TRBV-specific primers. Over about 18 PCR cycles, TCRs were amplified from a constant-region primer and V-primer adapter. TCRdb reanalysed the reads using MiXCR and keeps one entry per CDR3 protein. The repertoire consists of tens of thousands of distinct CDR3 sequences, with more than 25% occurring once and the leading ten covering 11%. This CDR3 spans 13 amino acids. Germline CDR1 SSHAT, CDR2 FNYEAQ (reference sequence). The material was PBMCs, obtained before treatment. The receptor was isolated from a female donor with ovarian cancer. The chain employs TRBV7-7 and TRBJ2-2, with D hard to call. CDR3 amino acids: CASSRYGTGELFF. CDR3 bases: TGTGCTAGCAGCCGCTATGGCACCGGGGAGCTGTTTTTT.